Each of the 16 T cell receptor beta chains below was sequenced from the same sample in a study of OX40 agonist ivuxolimab in advanced cancers. Profiled with immunoSEQ multiplex PCR; TCRdb holds only in-frame clones, not every one. The sample lists 90,000 to 100,000 clones, around 90% occurring once. The sequences come from CD4+ or CD8+ T cells sorted from blood, collected in a trial of the OX40 agonist ivuxolimab. The receptor set was obtained from an adult with an advanced solid tumor such as melanoma, head and neck, liver or kidney cancer.

The J gene is TRBJ1-3, the V gene TRBV9; 7 bases fit TRBD1. In germline, CDR1 is SGDLS, CDR2 YYNGEE. This CDR3 region has 17 residues. Trimming removed 0 bases from V and 4 bases from J; junction bases left unmatched: 10. The CDR3, as DNA: TGTGCCAGCAGCGTAGAGCCTACAGGGGTAGGCGGAAACACCATATATTTT. It translates to CASSVEPTGVGGNTIYF.

The chain has TRBV5-1 and TRBJ1-1; 11 bases are shared with TRBD1. Germline V lookup: CDR1 SGHRS, CDR2 YFSETQ. This CDR3 is 15 amino acids long. Trimming took 1 base from V and 3 from J; bases not matched to a gene: 2. CDR3 residues: CASSLWDRGDTEAFF. The CDR3 DNA reads TGCGCCAGCAGCTTGTGGGACAGGGGGGACACTGAAGCTTTCTTT. Using reference TRBV5-1 and TRBJ1-1 for the parts outside the CDR3, the full variable domain is KAGVTQTPRYLIKTRGQQVTLSCSPISGHRSVSWYQQTPGQGLQFLFEYFSETQRNKGNFPGRFSGRQFSNSRSEMNVSTLELGDSALYLCASSLWDRGDTEAFFGQGTRLTVV.

The chain combines TRBV9 with TRBJ2-5; possibly TRBD2 for D (6 bases). Germline values: CDR1 SGDLS, CDR2 YYNGEE. Trimming cost V 4 bases and J 5 bases, with 21 bases left between them. The CDR3 has 16 amino acids. CDR3 sequence reads: CASSPPTSGGTETQYF. For the CDR3, the DNA is TGTGCCAGCAGCCCCCCTACTAGTGGGGGGACGGAGACCCAGTACTTC.

This clone showed up just once. The chain couples TRBV7-9 to TRBJ2-5; the match to TRBD2 covers 8 bases. CDR3 size: 14 residues. V dropped 4 bases and J dropped 5; count of bases not matched to a gene: 6. CDR1 is SEHNR and CDR2 is FQNEAQ in the germline V gene (reference sequence). The CDR3 coding sequence is TGTGCCAGCAGCTCGCGGACTAGCTGGGAGACCCAGTACTTC. Protein product: CASSSRTSWETQYF.

The chain has TRBV5-1 and TRBJ1-4, with D unclear. Germline V gives CDR1 SGHRS, CDR2 YFSETQ. Trimming stripped 5 bases from V and 7 bases from J, with 12 bases between. CDR3 length: 13 residues. The CDR3 region is CASRLVGVEKLFF. For the CDR3, the DNA is TGCGCCAGCAGACTGGTCGGCGTTGAAAAACTGTTTTTT.

The V and J genes are TRBV12-5 and TRBJ1-5; the D gene is possibly TRBD1 (6 bases). The CDR3 contains 14 residues. In germline, CDR1 is LGHNT, CDR2 FRNRAP. Trimming shortened V by 4 bases and J by 1 base, and 8 bases separated the two germline ends. CDR3 protein: CASGSGQSNQPQHF. CDR3 nucleotides: TGTGCTAGTGGTTCCGGACAGAGCAATCAGCCCCAGCATTTT.

J is TRBJ2-7 and V is TRBV6-6; D is possibly TRBD2 (6 bases). CDR1 is MNHNY and CDR2 is SVGAGI in the germline V gene (reference sequence). Between the trimmed V and J ends, which lost 11 bases and 2 bases, there was a span of 16 bases. CDR3 length: 13 amino acids. This CDR3 reads CAVAVPSAYEQYF. The CDR3 DNA reads TGTGCCGTAGCGGTTCCTTCGGCCTACGAGCAGTACTTC.

This chain links TRBV5-1 with TRBJ2-6; D is unresolved. This CDR3 contains 16 residues. The V gene's germline CDR1 is SGHRS and CDR2 YFSETQ. With 0 bases removed from V and 0 bases from J, the gap between germline ends came to 7 bases. CDR3 sequence (DNA): TGCGCCAGCAGCTTGGGTGCGGCCTCTGGGGCCAACGTCCTGACTTTC. Translated: CASSLGAASGANVLTF.

The J gene is TRBJ2-3, the V gene TRBV5-1; D is unclear. Germline values: CDR1 SGHRS, CDR2 YFSETQ. V was pared by 4 bases and J by 0 bases, with 9 bases between. The CDR3 runs 14 residues. In DNA form, the CDR3 reads TGCGCCAGCAGCCAACAGTCTAGCACAGATACGCAGTATTTT. Translated: CASSQQSSTDTQYF.

The rearrangement uses TRBV10-1 and TRBJ2-2; D is uncertain. The germline CDR1 and CDR2 sequences are WNHNN and SYGVQD (reference sequence). This CDR3 comprises 13 residues. V was cut by 3 bases and J by 2 bases, with 4 bases left in between. CDR3 sequence reads: CASSDQNTGELFF. Written as DNA, the CDR3 is TGCGCCAGCAGTGACCAAAACACCGGGGAGCTGTTTTTT.

The chain has TRBV7-9 and TRBJ2-5; D is possibly TRBD1 (5 bases). The CDR3 is 12 residues long. CDR1 is SEHNR and CDR2 is FQNEAQ in the germline V gene (reference sequence). V was clipped by 8 bases and J by 0 bases, with 7 bases between them. In DNA, the CDR3 is TGTGCCAGCCAACAGGACCAAGAGACCCAGTACTTC. The encoded protein is CASQQDQETQYF.

V and J are TRBV29-1 and TRBJ2-3, with a tentative D call TRBD1 (5 bases). Germline V gene lookup returns CDR1 SQVTM and CDR2 ANQGSEA. V lost 1 base and J 6 bases, leaving 11 bases between the germline ends. The CDR3 sequence is 13 residues long. The CDR3 reads CSVEVVRADTQYF. DNA for the CDR3: TGCAGCGTTGAAGTGGTCAGGGCTGATACGCAGTATTTT.

This chain uses TRBV11-2 with TRBJ1-3; TRBD1 might be the D (6 bases). The V gene's germline CDR1 is SGHAT and CDR2 FQNNGV. V shed 7 bases and J shed 4 bases, with 14 bases lying between them. This CDR3 comprises 14 residues. Here the CDR3 reads CASNGVTGGNTIYF. DNA for the CDR3: TGTGCCAGCAATGGGGTTACAGGGGGAAACACCATATATTTT.

The V gene is TRBV10-3, the J gene TRBJ1-1, with D uncertain. V was trimmed by 1 base and J by 1 base, leaving 4 bases between them. This CDR3 is built from 13 residues. The germline CDR1 and CDR2 sequences are ENHRY and SYGVKD. The CDR3 protein is CAISEFQNTEAFF. The CDR3 region has the DNA TGTGCCATCAGTGAGTTTCAGAACACTGAAGCTTTCTTT.

This clone occurred a few times. The chain joins TRBV5-1 to TRBJ1-6, with D unclear. This CDR3 is 13 amino acids long. The germline V gene has CDR1 SGHRS and CDR2 YFSETQ. V gave up 0 bases and J gave up 10 bases, with 8 bases separating them. CDR3 nucleotides: TGCGCCAGCAGCTTGGGTGGTAAGTCACCCCTCCACTTT. Its protein product is CASSLGGKSPLHF.

V and J are TRBV18 and TRBJ2-1; D remains unclear. Germline V lookup: CDR1 KGHSH, CDR2 LQKENI. V lost 3 bases and J 5 bases, leaving 11 bases between the germline ends. The CDR3 has 14 residues. The CDR3 reads CASSPPLVDNEQFF. CDR3 in DNA: TGTGCCAGCTCACCCCCTCTAGTGGACAATGAGCAGTTCTTC.